The rows below give T cell receptor beta chains drawn from one sample of a study of blood T cell repertoires in COVID-19. Generated by immunoSEQ multiplex PCR, the TCRdb table keeps only in-frame clones and is missing some. This sample has under 300,000 clones, with roughly 89% found just once. Source material: peripheral blood. The receptors shown here come from a woman aged 40 to 50 who had recovered from COVID-19. CDR3s include the opening cysteine and the closing phenylalanine or tryptophan. The D gene is left open where the match is weak.

>TRBD2|TRBJ2-5|TRBV15
CATSRGTGGETQYF
>-|TRBJ2-6|TRBV7-9
CASSYDRSSGANVLTF
>TRBD1|TRBJ1-2|TRBV6-5
CASSITGGIGGYTF
>TRBD1|TRBJ1-2|TRBV15
CATSGRTGARDYGYTF
>TRBD1|TRBJ2-2|TRBV5-1
CASSSQGAPNTGELFF
>TRBD1|TRBJ2-3|TRBV7-9
CASRGQNTDTQYF
>TRBD1|TRBJ2-1|TRBV5-1
CASSLQGAYEQFF
>TRBD1|TRBJ1-1|TRBV28
CASSPAGTGLTEAFF
>-|TRBJ1-2|TRBV27
CASRQGAIGYTF
>TRBD2|TRBJ2-7|TRBV28
CASRPGTNTYEQYF
>-|TRBJ2-3|TRBV9
CASSVEALTSTDTQYF
>-|TRBJ1-4|TRBV19
CASSGGSEKLFF
>TRBD1|TRBJ1-5|TRBV5-5
CASSLEVDRVNQPQHF
>-|TRBJ2-6|TRBV6-6
CASWRSGANVLTF
>TRBD2|TRBJ2-3|TRBV11-2
CASSLTNLAGGTDTQYF
>TRBD1|TRBJ1-1|TRBV28
CASGRDRDITEAFF
>TRBD2|TRBJ2-7|TRBV10-3
CAAGGLEQYF
>-|TRBJ1-4|TRBV2
CASRGSRQLFF
>-|TRBJ1-6|TRBV7-9
CASAINTGSLHF
>TRBD1|TRBJ1-6|TRBV4-2
CASSRGTGGDSPLHF
>TRBD1|TRBJ1-1|TRBV2
CATAPQGGRFVTEAFF
>TRBD1|TRBJ1-6|TRBV7-2
CASSRDRGLYSPLHF
>-|TRBJ1-3|TRBV2
CASSDRRQLAGNTIYF
>-|TRBJ2-2|TRBV7-2
CASSPGNTGELFF
>-|TRBJ1-4|TRBV5-1
CASSPDVTGEKLFF
>TRBD2|TRBJ2-1|TRBV7-9
CASSFGGGINEQFF
>-|TRBJ1-3|TRBV28
CASGSGGNTIYF
>-|TRBJ2-1|TRBV7-9
CASSLGAGNEQFF
>-|TRBJ1-3|TRBV5-1
CASSLVYRGSSGNTIYF
>-|TRBJ1-2|TRBV3-1/TRBV3-2
CASSQTPRYGYTF
>-|TRBJ1-5|TRBV2
CASKKGAEQPQHF
>TRBD2|TRBJ2-3|TRBV2
CAGAKYSGGTDTQYF
>TRBD1|TRBJ1-2|TRBV2
CASRAFRDSYGYTF
>TRBD1|TRBJ1-1|TRBV2
CASSELGQVGKDEAFF
>-|TRBJ1-5|TRBV7-8
CASSRGEGVKSLYQPQHF
>TRBD1|TRBJ1-3|TRBV5-1
CASRGTASGNTIYF
>-|TRBJ2-7|TRBV24-1
CATSEDSLSEQYF
>TRBD1|TRBJ1-3|TRBV7-9
CASTGQGVVGSGNTIYF
>-|TRBJ1-6|TRBV11-2
CASSLEGGTQNNSPLHF
>TRBD2|TRBJ2-7|TRBV3-1/TRBV3-2
CASSPLGASGPYEQYF
>TRBD2|TRBJ2-2|TRBV5-1
CASSLGLAGRYTGELFF
>-|TRBJ2-7|TRBV14
CASSRSRDNYEQYF
>-|TRBJ2-7|TRBV5-1
CASSLEGNEQYF
>-|TRBJ1-4|TRBV25-1
CASGRGSTNEKLFF
>-|TRBJ2-6|TRBV30
CAWSQGGAGANVLTF
>-|TRBJ1-2|TRBV18
CASSPLAGLDYGYTF
>TRBD1|TRBJ1-5|TRBV7-9
CASSTTGGAQPQHF
>TRBD1|TRBJ1-1|TRBV2
CASSSRGRLAEAFF
>-|TRBJ1-1|TRBV3-1/TRBV3-2
CASSRTVTEAFF
>TRBD1|TRBJ2-1|TRBV5-4
CASSLGGTGSRDEQFF
>-|TRBJ1-2|TRBV2
CASSPPGQNYGYTF